Presented here are 30 T cell receptor beta chains from one specimen sequenced in a study of T cell responses to AZD1222 COVID-19 vaccine. Profiling relied on immunoSEQ multiplex PCR, and the TCRdb table lists in-frame clones only, not all of them. The repertoire holds 120,000 or so clones, with roughly 86% as singletons. The sequencing used peripheral blood, collected on day 0 of AZD1222 vaccination. These receptors originate from an adult in good health.

The chain joins TRBV30 to TRBJ2-1; 10 bases are a match to TRBD2. J gave up 4 bases and V 3 bases, and 9 bases lay outside the gene matches. This CDR3 has 16 residues. Germline CDR1 and CDR2: GTSNPN and SVGIG (reference sequence). The CDR3 DNA sequence: TGTGCCTGGAGCCCATCCCGGACTAGCGGATACAATGAGCAGTTCTTC. Translating it yields CAWSPSRTSGYNEQFF.

The chain couples TRBV30 to TRBJ2-7; 7 nucleotides align to TRBD1. V shed 4 bases and J 3 bases; nucleotides not matched to a gene: 6. The CDR3 runs 13 residues. Germline CDR1 is GTSNPN and CDR2 is SVGIG (reference sequence). The CDR3: CAWTDRAYYEQYF. The CDR3 DNA is TGTGCCTGGACCGACAGGGCCTACTACGAGCAGTACTTC.

The gene calls are TRBV2 and TRBJ2-7, with D perhaps assigned TRBD1 or TRBD2 (5 bases each). The germline CDR1 and CDR2 sequences are SNHLY and FYNNEI. V was clipped by 10 bases and J by 2 bases, with 15 bases between them. The CDR3 is 13 amino acids. The CDR3 nucleotides read TGTGCCACCAACCGGGACCAGACCTACGAGCAGTACTTC. It codes for CATNRDQTYEQYF.

This clone was picked up a small number of times. As DNA, the CDR3 is TGTGCCAGCAGCCGACCGGGCTTCTCGAACACCGGGGAGCTGTTTTTT. Its protein product is CASSRPGFSNTGELFF. The rearrangement uses TRBV7-9 and TRBJ2-2; D call uncertain. The CDR3 runs to 16 residues. Germline V gene sequence: CDR1 SEHNR, CDR2 FQNEAQ (reference sequence). V was pared by 5 bases and J by 0 bases, with 13 bases between.

This clone was seen a handful of times. This chain connects TRBV11-2 to TRBJ1-5; the D gene is possibly TRBD1 (5 bases). The CDR3 has 14 residues. Deletions cut 0 bases from V and 5 bases from J, with 8 bases between. In germline, CDR1 is SGHAT, CDR2 FQNNGV. The CDR3, as DNA: TGTGCCAGCAGCTTAGACGGGGGGGATCAGCCCCAGCATTTT. The encoded protein is CASSLDGGDQPQHF.

This chain joins TRBV19 and TRBJ2-2; possible D gene TRBD1, 6 bases. The CDR3 covers 16 residues. Trimming shortened V by 6 bases and J by 0 bases, and 14 bases separated the two germline ends. Germline CDR1 is LNHDA and CDR2 is SQIVND (reference sequence). The DNA for the CDR3 is TGTGCCAGTAGGCGGCAGCGGACAGCGAACACCGGGGAGCTGTTTTTT. It yields the protein CASRRQRTANTGELFF.

The rearrangement joins TRBV28 to TRBJ2-2, with a tentative D call TRBD1 (6 bases). Germline-derived CDR1 and CDR2 are MDHEN and SYDVKM. The V end was cut by 10 bases, the J end by 2 bases, with 11 bases between. The CDR3 sequence is 13 residues long. CDR3 in amino acids: CAIGTRNTGELFF. The DNA for the CDR3 is TGTGCCATCGGGACACGAAACACCGGGGAGCTGTTTTTT.

V gene TRBV6-5 combines with J gene TRBJ1-1, with 9 positions matching TRBD1. CDR1 is MNHEY and CDR2 is SVGAGI in the germline V gene. Unmatched junction bases numbered 10, after V lost 6 bases and J lost 11 bases. CDR3 length: 13 residues. For the CDR3, the DNA is TGTGCCAGCAGGGGACCACAGGGGGCTCGCGCTTTCTTT. Encoded protein: CASRGPQGARAFF.

The chain carries TRBV6-5 and TRBJ1-1; 7 positions agree with TRBD1. Germline CDR1 reads MNHEY; CDR2 reads SVGAGI. V lost 8 bases and J lost 4; bases outside the gene matches: 4. This CDR3 is built from 12 residues. The CDR3 loop is CASFEGATEAFF. The CDR3 bases are TGTGCCAGCTTTGAGGGGGCCACTGAAGCTTTCTTT.

The chain has TRBV2 and TRBJ1-6, with 8 bases that match TRBD1. Germline CDR1 and CDR2: SNHLY and FYNNEI. The junction had 12 bases not matched to a gene; V was cut back by 9 bases and J by 5 bases. The CDR3 length is 16 residues. The chain's CDR3 is CARGTGNTWDNSPLHF. CDR3 coding DNA: TGTGCCAGGGGGACAGGAAATACCTGGGATAATTCACCCCTCCACTTT.

CDR3 in DNA: TGTGCCACCAGCGCCGAGGGGGGCAGTCAGCCCCAGCATTTT. Translated, it gives CATSAEGGSQPQHF. The rearrangement joins TRBV15 to TRBJ1-5, with D tentatively TRBD1 (6 bases). The V gene lost 5 bases and the J gene lost 6 bases, with 14 bases spanning the gap. The CDR3 spans 14 residues. Germline V gene lookup returns CDR1 LNHNV and CDR2 YYDKDF (reference sequence).

The V gene is TRBV20-1, the J gene TRBJ2-7; 8 nucleotides line up with TRBD1. V was clipped by 6 bases and J by 5 bases; unmatched bases: 3. Germline-derived CDR1 and CDR2 are DFQATT and SNEGSKA (reference sequence). This CDR3 has 11 amino acids. The CDR3 sequence: CSARTGHEQYF. Written as DNA, the CDR3 is TGCAGTGCCCGGACAGGGCACGAGCAGTACTTC.

The J gene is TRBJ1-1, the V gene TRBV28; 8 nucleotides align to TRBD1. This CDR3 region has 15 residues. The ends lost 5 bases at V and 4 bases at J; junction bases unmatched: 9. Germline V gives CDR1 MDHEN, CDR2 SYDVKM. This CDR3 is CASSPSSGGFTEAFF. CDR3 sequence (DNA): TGTGCCAGCAGTCCCTCATCAGGGGGCTTCACTGAAGCTTTCTTT. Complete variable domain (other parts from reference TRBV28 and TRBJ1-1): DVKVTQSSRYLVKRTGEKVFLECVQDMDHENMFWYRQDPGLGLRLIYFSYDVKMKEKGDIPEGYSVSREKKERFSLILESASTNQTSMYLCASSPSSGGFTEAFFGQGTRLTVV.

The rearrangement links TRBV5-4 to TRBJ1-6, with D uncertain. Germline CDR1 is SGHNT and CDR2 is YYREEE (reference sequence). The CDR3 is 16 residues long. V shed 2 bases and J shed 6 bases, with 15 bases lying between them. This CDR3 reads CASSLWTGPSNSPLHF. CDR3 nucleotides: TGTGCCAGCAGCTTATGGACGGGCCCCAGTAATTCACCCCTCCACTTT. Variable domain in full (rest from reference TRBV5-4 and TRBJ1-6): ETGVTQSPTHLIKTRGQQVTLRCSSQSGHNTVSWYQQALGQGPQFIFQYYREEENGRGNFPPRFSGLQFPNYSSELNVNALELDDSALYLCASSLWTGPSNSPLHFGNGTRLTVT.

The chain combines TRBV6-6 with TRBJ1-1; maybe TRBD1 (5 bases). Trimming cost V 0 bases and J 4 bases, with 15 bases left between them. This CDR3 spans 16 amino acids. Germline-derived CDR1 and CDR2 are MNHNY and SVGAGI (reference sequence). The CDR3 loop reads CASSYSQGDLGTEAFF. For the CDR3, the DNA is TGTGCCAGCAGTTACTCCCAGGGAGATTTGGGCACTGAAGCTTTCTTT.

The V gene is TRBV18, the J gene TRBJ1-4, with 7 positions matching TRBD1. CDR3 length equals 14 residues. The V gene end was trimmed by 3 bases and the J gene end by 6 bases; junction bases not matched to a gene: 4. CDR1 is KGHSH and CDR2 is LQKENI in the germline V gene. The CDR3 loop is CASSPGQLDEKLFF. CDR3 nucleotides: TGTGCCAGCTCACCGGGACAGCTGGATGAAAAACTGTTTTTT.

This chain links TRBV27 with TRBJ1-1, with 10 nucleotides matching TRBD1. The CDR3 is 17 residues long. Germline V gene sequence: CDR1 MNHEY, CDR2 SMNVEV (reference sequence). The ends lost 6 bases at V and 4 bases at J; junction bases unmatched: 14. The CDR3 is CASSLGQGSERFTEAFF. CDR3 nucleotide sequence: TGTGCCAGCAGCTTGGGACAGGGGTCAGAGCGGTTCACTGAAGCTTTCTTT.

The chain employs TRBV5-8 and TRBJ1-1, with TRBD1 matching over 8 bases. V lost 7 bases and J lost 2; bases outside the gene matches: 7. Germline V gene lookup returns CDR1 SGHTS and CDR2 YDEGEE. The CDR3 loop spans 14 amino acids. The CDR3 sequence: CASQKGQVNTEAFF. The CDR3 DNA follows: TGTGCCAGCCAAAAGGGACAGGTTAACACTGAAGCTTTCTTT.

This chain joins TRBV4-1 and TRBJ2-1; TRBD2 agrees at 16 bases. There are 20 residues in the CDR3. With 4 bases clipped from V and 1 base from J, the junction kept 10 bases outside the gene matches. Germline-derived CDR1 and CDR2 are MGHRA and YSYEKL. The DNA of the CDR3 is TGCGCCAGCAGCCCCCTGGGACTAGCGGGGGGGCCTGGGTCCTACAATGAGCAGTTCTTC. Translation gives CASSPLGLAGGPGSYNEQFF.

The chain links TRBV7-8 to TRBJ2-1, with a possible D match to TRBD2 (6 bases). V was shortened by 4 bases and J by 4 bases, with 11 bases between the two germline ends. The CDR3 loop spans 14 amino acids. Per germline, CDR1 SGHVS and CDR2 FQNEAQ. Here the CDR3 reads CASSSYGGYNEQFF. In DNA, the CDR3 is TGTGCCAGCAGCTCCTATGGGGGGTACAATGAGCAGTTCTTC. The variable domain in full, with the rest retrieved from reference TRBV7-8 and TRBJ2-1, is GAGVSQSPRYKVAKRGQDVALRCDPISGHVSLFWYQQALGQGPEFLTYFQNEAQLDKSGLPSDRFFAERPEGSVSTLKIQRTQQEDSAVYLCASSSYGGYNEQFFGPGTRLTVL.

This sequence joins TRBV20-1 and TRBJ1-5; D is unresolved. Trimming removed 5 bases at V and 7 bases at J, with 9 bases between. Germline values: CDR1 DFQATT, CDR2 SNEGSKA (reference sequence). This CDR3 has 11 residues. Here the CDR3 reads CSAGKDQPQHF. In DNA form, the CDR3 reads TGCAGTGCTGGAAAAGACCAGCCCCAGCATTTT.

The rearrangement links TRBV24-1 to TRBJ2-3; tentative D call: TRBD2 (6 bases). Germline CDR1 is KGHDR and CDR2 is SFDVKD. Trimming took 3 bases from V and 0 from J, leaving 18 bases between them. CDR3 length: 18 amino acids. CDR3 coding DNA: TGTGCCACCAGTGATACCCTCGGTAGCGGATTAAGCACAGATACGCAGTATTTT. Translating gives CATSDTLGSGLSTDTQYF.

The V and J genes are TRBV27 and TRBJ2-7, with 9 bases matching TRBD1. The CDR3 is 15 amino acids. The ends lost 5 bases at V and 5 bases at J; junction bases unmatched: 10. In germline, CDR1 is MNHEY, CDR2 SMNVEV (reference sequence). The chain's CDR3 is CASSTLRDRDHEQYF. In nucleotides, the CDR3 is TGTGCCAGCAGTACTCTGAGGGACAGGGACCACGAGCAGTACTTC.

This clone was seen just once. The chain combines TRBV30 with TRBJ1-2, with D unclear. The V and J ends lost 3 bases and 6 bases respectively, with 8 bases between them. Germline CDR1 is GTSNPN and CDR2 is SVGIG (reference sequence). This CDR3 has 11 amino acids. This CDR3 reads CAWSLGHGYTF. CDR3 nucleotide sequence: TGTGCCTGGAGCCTGGGTCATGGCTACACCTTC.

The J gene is TRBJ2-7, the V gene TRBV6-5, with TRBD1 matching 8 bases. CDR3 length: 15 residues. Per the germline V gene, CDR1 is MNHEY and CDR2 is SVGAGI. Trimming cost V 4 bases and J 3 bases; bases outside gene matches: 8. The CDR3 DNA follows: TGTGCCAGCAGTTCCCTGCCGGGACAGGACTACGAGCAGTACTTC. The encoded protein is CASSSLPGQDYEQYF.

V and J are TRBV5-1 and TRBJ1-2; D gene uncertain. The length of the CDR3 is 13 residues. V lost 5 bases and J lost 7, with 15 bases in between. The V gene's germline CDR1 is SGHRS and CDR2 YFSETQ. The CDR3 nucleotides read TGCGCCAGCAGACCCGAGTTGGTGGGTGGCTACACCTTC. Translating gives CASRPELVGGYTF.

Here the CDR3 reads CASIVAGQPHTEAFF. The CDR3 DNA follows: TGTGCCAGTATCGTGGCGGGACAACCCCACACTGAAGCTTTCTTT. The J gene is TRBJ1-1, the V gene TRBV19, with a possible D match to TRBD1 (6 bases). CDR1 is LNHDA and CDR2 is SQIVND in the germline V gene (reference sequence). V was clipped by 7 bases and J by 3 bases, with 18 bases between them. The CDR3 extends over 15 amino acids. The full variable domain, its missing parts supplied by reference TRBV19 and TRBJ1-1, is DGGITQSPKYLFRKEGQNVTLSCEQNLNHDAMYWYRQDPGQGLRLIYYSQIVNDFQKGDIAEGYSVSREKKESFPLTVTSAQKNPTAFYLCASIVAGQPHTEAFFGQGTRLTVV.

The rearrangement links TRBV27 to TRBJ1-1; 8 positions agree with TRBD1. Germline CDR1 is MNHEY and CDR2 is SMNVEV (reference sequence). The ends lost 4 bases at V and 1 base at J; junction bases unmatched: 2. This CDR3 has 14 residues. Here the CDR3 reads CASSSGQENTEAFF. CDR3 nucleotide sequence: TGTGCCAGCAGTTCGGGACAGGAGAACACTGAAGCTTTCTTT.

The CDR3 sequence: CASSEQGYTEAFF. For the CDR3, the DNA is TGTGCCAGCAGTGAACAGGGGTACACTGAAGCTTTCTTT. This chain connects TRBV2 to TRBJ1-1; D is possibly TRBD1 (6 bases). The V gene's germline CDR1 is SNHLY and CDR2 FYNNEI. The V gene lost 2 bases and the J gene lost 3 bases, with 7 bases spanning the gap. CDR3 length equals 13 residues. Full variable domain (outside the CDR3, taken from reference TRBV2 and TRBJ1-1): EPEVTQTPSHQVTQMGQEVILRCVPISNHLYFYWYRQILGQKVEFLVSFYNNEISEKSEIFDDQFSVERPDGSNFTLKIRSTKLEDSAMYFCASSEQGYTEAFFGQGTRLTVV.

The count of this clone is one. The chain joins TRBV6-2 or TRBV6-3 to TRBJ2-5, with D perhaps matching TRBD1 (6 bases). CDR1 is MNHEY and CDR2 is SVGEGT in the germline V gene. The V end lost 5 bases, the J end lost 3 bases, and 10 bases lay between the germline ends. The CDR3 sequence is 13 residues long. The CDR3 DNA sequence: TGTGCCAGCAGTCTAACAGGGAAAGAGACCCAGTACTTC. Translation gives CASSLTGKETQYF.